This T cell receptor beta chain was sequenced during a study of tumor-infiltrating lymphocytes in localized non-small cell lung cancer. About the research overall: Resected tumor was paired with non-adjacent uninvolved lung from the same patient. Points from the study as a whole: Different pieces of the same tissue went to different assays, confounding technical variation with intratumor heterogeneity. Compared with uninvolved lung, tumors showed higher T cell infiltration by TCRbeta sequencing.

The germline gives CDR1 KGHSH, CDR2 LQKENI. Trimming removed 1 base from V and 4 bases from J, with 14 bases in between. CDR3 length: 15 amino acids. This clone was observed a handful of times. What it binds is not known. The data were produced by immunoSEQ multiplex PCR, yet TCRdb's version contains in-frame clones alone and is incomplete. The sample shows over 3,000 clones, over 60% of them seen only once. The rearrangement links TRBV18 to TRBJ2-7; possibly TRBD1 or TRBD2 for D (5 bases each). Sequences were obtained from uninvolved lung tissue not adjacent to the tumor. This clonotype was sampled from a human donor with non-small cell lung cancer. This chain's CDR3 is CASSPRAGTTYEQYF. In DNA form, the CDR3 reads TGTGCCAGCTCACCACGGGCAGGGACGACATACGAGCAGTACTTC.